The present T cell receptor (beta chain) was sequenced within a study of identical twins. Broader study findings: Twin pairs had excess sharing that was weaker in beta out-of-frame sequences.

TCRdb re-called the 5' RACE reads with MiXCR, one entry per CDR3 protein. The sample has hundreds of thousands of distinct CDR3 sequences, about 20% seen once. This clonotype has just a few counts. Its matching antigen is unknown. This sample also belongs to another study, concerning T cells expressing NK-cell markers. That work adds: The authors sequenced eight donors, of whom seven were HCMV-seropositive and one was seronegative. Leadership of the CD3+CD56-NKG2C+ fraction also belonged to these clonotypes in four donors.

Material for sequencing was PBMCs. This TCR was sampled from a young woman in good health.

CDR3 sequence: CASSPLGVPNTEAFF. Written as DNA, the CDR3 is TGTGCCAGCAGCCCTTTGGGGGTTCCAAACACTGAAGCTTTCTTT. The chain links TRBV7-9 to TRBJ1-1, with a weak D call TRBD1 (5 bases). The CDR3 totals 15 residues. Deletions cut 5 bases from V and 2 bases from J, with 15 bases between. CDR1 and CDR2 (germline): SEHNR, FQNEAQ (reference sequence).